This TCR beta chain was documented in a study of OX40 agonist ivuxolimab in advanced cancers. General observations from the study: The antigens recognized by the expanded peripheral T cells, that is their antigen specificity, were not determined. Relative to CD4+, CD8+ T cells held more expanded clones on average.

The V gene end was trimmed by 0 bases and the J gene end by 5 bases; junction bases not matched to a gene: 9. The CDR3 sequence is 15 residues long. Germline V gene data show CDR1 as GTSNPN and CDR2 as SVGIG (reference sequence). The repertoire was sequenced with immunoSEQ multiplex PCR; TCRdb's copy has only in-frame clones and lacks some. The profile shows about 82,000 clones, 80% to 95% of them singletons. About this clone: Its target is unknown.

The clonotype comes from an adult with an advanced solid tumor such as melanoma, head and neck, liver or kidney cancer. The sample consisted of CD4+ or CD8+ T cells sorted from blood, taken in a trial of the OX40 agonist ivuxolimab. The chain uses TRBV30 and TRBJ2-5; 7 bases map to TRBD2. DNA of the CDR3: TGTGCCTGGAGTGTTCTAAGCGGGATTTTCGAGACCCAGTACTTC. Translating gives CAWSVLSGIFETQYF.